A single sample gave rise to the 14 T cell receptor beta chains below, sequenced in a study of PD-1 blockade in mismatch repair-deficient tumors. Profiled with immunoSEQ multiplex PCR; TCRdb holds only in-frame clones, not every one. The sample has approximately 120,000 clones, approximately 90% seen once. Specimen: peripheral blood, collected 44 weeks after starting pembrolizumab. The receptor source for this set is an adult with mismatch repair-deficient cancer.

This clone appeared once. This chain links TRBV20-1 with TRBJ2-2; D gene uncertain. Trimming took off 5 bases at V and 3 bases at J, with 4 bases between the two ends. Germline CDR1 DFQATT, CDR2 SNEGSKA (reference sequence). This CDR3 has 11 residues. CDR3 bases: TGCAGTGCTGGGGACACCGGGGAGCTGTTTTTT. It translates to CSAGDTGELFF.

V is TRBV10-1 and J is TRBJ2-5, with D possibly being TRBD1 (6 bases). Trimming shortened V by 5 bases and J by 5 bases, and 21 bases separated the two germline ends. Germline CDR1 reads WNHNN; CDR2 reads SYGVQD (reference sequence). CDR3 length: 16 amino acids. CDR3: CASSLYWTAAPETQYF. The CDR3 DNA sequence: TGCGCCAGCAGTCTCTACTGGACAGCCGCCCCGGAGACCCAGTACTTC.

The chain uses TRBV27 and TRBJ2-1, with D possibly being TRBD2 (5 bases). The CDR3 is 14 residues long. Looked up from germline, CDR1 is MNHEY and CDR2 is SMNVEV (reference sequence). V lost 4 bases to trimming and J lost 8 bases, with 15 bases between them. CDR3 sequence reads: CASSSNPPGYEQFF. For the CDR3, the DNA is TGTGCCAGCAGTTCGAATCCCCCGGGATATGAGCAGTTCTTC.

V is TRBV11-2 and J is TRBJ1-1; no definite D call. CDR1 SGHAT and CDR2 FQNNGV come from the germline V gene. V was clipped by 0 bases and J by 8 bases, with 4 bases between them. This CDR3 comprises 11 residues. DNA for the CDR3: TGTGCCAGCAGCTTAGAGTTGGAAGCTTTCTTT. Protein: CASSLELEAFF. Together with reference TRBV11-2 and TRBJ1-1, the CDR3 gives the full variable domain: EAGVAQSPRYKIIEKRQSVAFWCNPISGHATLYWYQQILGQGPKLLIQFQNNGVVDDSQLPKDRFSAERLKGVDSTLKIQPAKLEDSAVYLCASSLELEAFFGQGTRLTVV.

This chain links TRBV11-2 with TRBJ1-1; 7 positions match TRBD1. This CDR3 region has 13 residues. Germline CDR1 SGHAT, CDR2 FQNNGV. The trim removed 5 bases at V and 4 bases at J, leaving 4 bases unmatched. In DNA form, the CDR3 reads TGTGCCAGCAGCCTGGGGGACAGCACTGAAGCTTTCTTT. Protein product: CASSLGDSTEAFF. Full variable domain (missing parts from reference TRBV11-2 and TRBJ1-1): EAGVAQSPRYKIIEKRQSVAFWCNPISGHATLYWYQQILGQGPKLLIQFQNNGVVDDSQLPKDRFSAERLKGVDSTLKIQPAKLEDSAVYLCASSLGDSTEAFFGQGTRLTVV.

In its sample, this clone was seen once. The chain uses TRBV20-1 and TRBJ2-7; D ambiguous. Germline CDR1 is DFQATT and CDR2 is SNEGSKA (reference sequence). The CDR3 has 11 amino acids. Trimming left V 0 bases short and J 7 bases short, with 7 bases between. CDR3 sequence reads: CSARDNREQYF. CDR3 sequence (DNA): TGCAGTGCTAGAGATAACCGGGAGCAGTACTTC.

V and J are TRBV28 and TRBJ1-1; no clear D. This CDR3 comprises 15 residues. V was pared by 7 bases and J by 1 base, with 16 bases between. CDR1 is MDHEN and CDR2 is SYDVKM in the germline V gene. CDR3 amino acids: CASTILQETNTEAFF. As DNA, the CDR3 is TGTGCCAGCACTATTCTCCAGGAGACGAACACTGAAGCTTTCTTT.

The V and J genes are TRBV28 and TRBJ1-1; possibly TRBD1 for D (5 bases). The CDR3 is made up of 17 amino acids. The V gene's germline CDR1 is MDHEN and CDR2 SYDVKM. V lost 4 bases and J 3 bases, leaving 21 bases between the germline ends. The CDR3 protein is CASSSPREGSGDTEAFF. In DNA, the CDR3 is TGTGCCAGCAGTTCCCCCCGGGAAGGTTCGGGGGACACTGAAGCTTTCTTT.

The chain carries TRBV6-1 and TRBJ1-1; D gene unclear. The germline V gene encodes CDR1 MNHNS and CDR2 SASEGT. V lost 2 bases, J lost 7 bases, and 14 bases lay in between. This CDR3 has 14 residues. CDR3 bases: TGTGCCAGCAGTGAACCGAGGGTATTTTTTGAAGCTTTCTTT. Protein product: CASSEPRVFFEAFF.

The rearrangement joins TRBV2 to TRBJ2-5; 8 nucleotides agree with TRBD2. The CDR3 extends over 15 amino acids. With V trimmed by 3 bases and J by 4 bases, 7 bases remained unmatched. The germline CDR1 and CDR2 sequences are SNHLY and FYNNEI. The CDR3 loop reads CASSDWSGSPETQYF. In DNA form, the CDR3 reads TGTGCCAGCAGTGATTGGAGCGGGAGCCCAGAGACCCAGTACTTC.

This clone occurred a few times. The chain recombines TRBV27 with TRBJ2-7; no definite D call. Germline CDR1 MNHEY, CDR2 SMNVEV (reference sequence). This CDR3 spans 11 amino acids. V was cut by 4 bases and J by 4 bases, with 5 bases left in between. CDR3 DNA: TGTGCCAGCAGTTCGCCTTACGAGCAGTACTTC. Its translation: CASSSPYEQYF.

This chain uses TRBV6-6 with TRBJ2-2; TRBD1 matches at 8 bases. Germline lookup yields CDR1 MNHNY and CDR2 SVGAGI (reference sequence). The V segment lost 7 bases and the J segment 7 bases; nucleotides outside the gene matches: 2. CDR3 length: 12 residues. The chain's CDR3 is CASKQGDGELFF. As DNA, the CDR3 is TGTGCCAGCAAACAGGGGGACGGGGAGCTGTTTTTT.

The genes are TRBV5-1 and TRBJ1-2; perhaps TRBD1 as D (5 bases). The CDR3 has 16 residues. The germline V gene has CDR1 SGHRS and CDR2 YFSETQ. V was pared by 2 bases and J by 2 bases, with 16 bases between. In DNA form, the CDR3 reads TGCGCCAGCAGCTTCCAGACCGGCACAGGAAACTATGGCTACACCTTC. Translated: CASSFQTGTGNYGYTF.

The V call is TRBV30, the J call TRBJ2-5; D is unclear. Germline loops: CDR1 GTSNPN, CDR2 SVGIG (reference sequence). This CDR3 is built from 14 residues. Trimming took 0 bases from V and 0 from J, leaving 8 bases between them. The CDR3 DNA sequence: TGTGCCTGGAGTGTATCCCCGCACCAAGAGACCCAGTACTTC. It specifies CAWSVSPHQETQYF.